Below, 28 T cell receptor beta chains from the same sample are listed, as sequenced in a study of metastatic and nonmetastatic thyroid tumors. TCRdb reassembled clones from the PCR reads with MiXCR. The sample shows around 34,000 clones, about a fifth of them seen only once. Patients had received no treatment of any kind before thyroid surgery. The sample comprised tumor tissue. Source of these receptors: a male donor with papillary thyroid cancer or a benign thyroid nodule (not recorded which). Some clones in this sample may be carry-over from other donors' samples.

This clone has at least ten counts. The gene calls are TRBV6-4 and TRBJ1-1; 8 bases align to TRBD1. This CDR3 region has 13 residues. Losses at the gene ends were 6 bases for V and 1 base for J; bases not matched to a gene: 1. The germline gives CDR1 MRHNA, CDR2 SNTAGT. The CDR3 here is CASRGTGNTEAFF. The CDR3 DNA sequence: TGTGCCAGCAGAGGGACAGGGAACACTGAAGCTTTCTTT.

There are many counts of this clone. DNA for the CDR3: TGCGCCAGCAGCCAGGGCGGGAGTTTCGGCACAGATACGCAGTATTTT. It encodes CASSQGGSFGTDTQYF. The J gene is TRBJ2-3, the V gene TRBV4-3; 7 bases fit TRBD2. CDR1 is LGHNA, CDR2 YSLEER, per germline. The CDR3 is 16 amino acids. J gave up 1 base and V 3 bases, and 7 bases lay outside the gene matches.

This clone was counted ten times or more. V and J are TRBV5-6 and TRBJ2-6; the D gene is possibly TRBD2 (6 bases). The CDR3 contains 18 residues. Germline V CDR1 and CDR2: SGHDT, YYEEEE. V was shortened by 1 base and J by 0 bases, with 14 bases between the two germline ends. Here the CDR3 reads CASSLPELAFSGANVLTF. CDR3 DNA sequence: TGTGCCAGCAGCTTGCCGGAACTAGCTTTCTCTGGGGCCAACGTCCTGACTTTC.

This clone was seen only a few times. CDR3 protein: CASSLAGGSTEQFF. In DNA, the CDR3 is TGTGCCAGCAGCCTAGCGGGGGGAAGTACTGAGCAGTTCTTC. This rearrangement joins TRBV6-1 to TRBJ2-1; 11 bases map to TRBD2. This CDR3 comprises 14 residues. The V segment lost 6 bases and the J segment 9 bases; nucleotides outside the gene matches: 7. CDR1 is MNHNS and CDR2 is SASEGT in the germline V gene.

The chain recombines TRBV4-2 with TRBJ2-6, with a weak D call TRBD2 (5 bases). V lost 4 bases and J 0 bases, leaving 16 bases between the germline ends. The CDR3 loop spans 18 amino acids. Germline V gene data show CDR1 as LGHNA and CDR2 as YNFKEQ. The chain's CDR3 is CASSRSGGLLSGANVLTF. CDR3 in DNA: TGTGCCAGCAGCCGGAGCGGCGGACTTCTCTCTGGGGCCAACGTCCTGACTTTC.

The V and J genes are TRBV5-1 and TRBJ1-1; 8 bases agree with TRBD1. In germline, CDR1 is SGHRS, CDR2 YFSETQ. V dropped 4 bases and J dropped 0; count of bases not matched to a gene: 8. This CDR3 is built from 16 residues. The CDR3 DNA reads TGCGCCAGCAGCAGAACAGGGGGAGGTGTGAACACTGAAGCTTTCTTT. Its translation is CASSRTGGGVNTEAFF.

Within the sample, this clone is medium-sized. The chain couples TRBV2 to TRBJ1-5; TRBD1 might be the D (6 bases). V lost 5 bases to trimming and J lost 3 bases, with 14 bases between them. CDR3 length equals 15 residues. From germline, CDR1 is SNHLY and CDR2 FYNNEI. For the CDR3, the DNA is TGTGCCAGCAGTCTCGACAGGCTAGCCAATCAGCCCCAGCATTTT. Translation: CASSLDRLANQPQHF.

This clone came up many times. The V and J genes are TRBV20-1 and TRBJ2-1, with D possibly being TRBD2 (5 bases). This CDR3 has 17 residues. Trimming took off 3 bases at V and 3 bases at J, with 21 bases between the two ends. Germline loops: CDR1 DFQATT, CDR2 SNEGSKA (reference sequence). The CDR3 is CSASVRGWEPIYNEQFF. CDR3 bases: TGCAGTGCTAGCGTACGAGGGTGGGAGCCGATCTACAATGAGCAGTTCTTC.

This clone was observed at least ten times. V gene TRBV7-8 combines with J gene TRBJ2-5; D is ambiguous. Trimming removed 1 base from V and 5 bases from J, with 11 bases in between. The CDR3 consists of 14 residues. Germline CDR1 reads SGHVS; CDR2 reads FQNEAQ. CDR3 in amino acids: CASSLEATGETQYF. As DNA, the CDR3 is TGTGCCAGCAGCTTAGAGGCGACCGGGGAGACCCAGTACTTC.

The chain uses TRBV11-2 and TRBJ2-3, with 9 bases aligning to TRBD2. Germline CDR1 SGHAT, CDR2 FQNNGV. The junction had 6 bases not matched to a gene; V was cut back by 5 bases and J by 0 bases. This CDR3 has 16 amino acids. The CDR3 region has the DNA TGTGCCAGCAGCAAGGGACTAGCAGTAAGCACAGATACGCAGTATTTT. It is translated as CASSKGLAVSTDTQYF.

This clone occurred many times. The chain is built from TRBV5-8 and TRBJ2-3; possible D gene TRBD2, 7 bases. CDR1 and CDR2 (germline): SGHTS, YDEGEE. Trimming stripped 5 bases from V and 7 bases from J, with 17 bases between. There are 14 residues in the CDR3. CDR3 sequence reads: CASSPDRSGNTQYF. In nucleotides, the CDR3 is TGTGCCAGCAGTCCCGACAGGAGCGGGAATACGCAGTATTTT.

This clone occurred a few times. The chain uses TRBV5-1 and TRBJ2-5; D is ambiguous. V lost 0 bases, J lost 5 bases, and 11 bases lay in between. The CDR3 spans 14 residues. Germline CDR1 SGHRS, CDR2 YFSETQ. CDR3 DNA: TGCGCCAGCAGCTTGGACATCGGTATGGAGACCCAGTACTTC. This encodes CASSLDIGMETQYF.

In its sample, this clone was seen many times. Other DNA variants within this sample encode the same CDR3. The CDR3 coding sequence is TGTGCCAGCAGTTTTGGAGCACGGGGCGGGGAGCTGTTTTTT. Translated, it gives CASSFGARGGELFF. V gene TRBV28 combines with J gene TRBJ2-2; tentatively, D is TRBD2 (5 bases). This CDR3 spans 14 amino acids. Per the germline V gene, CDR1 is MDHEN and CDR2 is SYDVKM. The V gene lost 3 bases and the J gene lost 7 bases, with 12 bases spanning the gap.

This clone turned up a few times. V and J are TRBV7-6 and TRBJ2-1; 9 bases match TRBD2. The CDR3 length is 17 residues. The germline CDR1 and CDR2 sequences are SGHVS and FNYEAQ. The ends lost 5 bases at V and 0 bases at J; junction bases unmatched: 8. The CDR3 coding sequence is TGTGCCAGCAGCCCCAGACTAGCGGTAATCTCCTACAATGAGCAGTTCTTC. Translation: CASSPRLAVISYNEQFF.

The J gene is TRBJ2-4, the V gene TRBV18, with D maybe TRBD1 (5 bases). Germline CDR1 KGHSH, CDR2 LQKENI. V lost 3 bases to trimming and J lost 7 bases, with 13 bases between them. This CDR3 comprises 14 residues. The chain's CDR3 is CASSPADRRNIQYF. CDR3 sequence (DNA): TGTGCCAGCTCACCCGCCGACAGACGGAACATTCAGTACTTC.

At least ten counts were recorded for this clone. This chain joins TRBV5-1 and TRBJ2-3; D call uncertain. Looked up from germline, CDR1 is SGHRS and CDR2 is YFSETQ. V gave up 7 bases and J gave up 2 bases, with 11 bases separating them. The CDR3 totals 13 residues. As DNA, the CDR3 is TGCGCCAGCTATAGGGAACCCACAGATACGCAGTATTTT. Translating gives CASYREPTDTQYF.

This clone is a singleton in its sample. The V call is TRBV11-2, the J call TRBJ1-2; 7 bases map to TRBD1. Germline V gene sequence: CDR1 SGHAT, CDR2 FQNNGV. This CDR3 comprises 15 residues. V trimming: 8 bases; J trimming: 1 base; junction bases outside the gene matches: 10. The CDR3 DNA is TGTGCCAGCCGATTCGGGACAGAAATTAACTATGGCTACACCTTC. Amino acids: CASRFGTEINYGYTF.

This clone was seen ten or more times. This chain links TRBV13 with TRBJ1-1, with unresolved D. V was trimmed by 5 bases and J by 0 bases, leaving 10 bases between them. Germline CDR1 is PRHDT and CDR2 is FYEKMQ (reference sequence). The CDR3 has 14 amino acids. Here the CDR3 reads CASSPESMNTEAFF. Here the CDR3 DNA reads TGTGCCAGCAGCCCGGAGAGTATGAACACTGAAGCTTTCTTT.

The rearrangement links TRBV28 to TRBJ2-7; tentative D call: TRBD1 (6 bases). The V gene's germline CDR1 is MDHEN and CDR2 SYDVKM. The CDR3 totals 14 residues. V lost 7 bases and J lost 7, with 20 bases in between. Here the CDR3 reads CASISTGALSEQYF. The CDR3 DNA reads TGTGCCAGCATTTCGACAGGCGCCCTCTCTGAGCAGTACTTC.

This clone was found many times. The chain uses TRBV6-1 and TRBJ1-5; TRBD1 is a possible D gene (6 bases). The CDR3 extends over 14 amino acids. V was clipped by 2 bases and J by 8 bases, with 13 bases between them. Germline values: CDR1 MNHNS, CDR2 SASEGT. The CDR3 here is CASSEMGGGKPQHF. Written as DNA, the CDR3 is TGTGCCAGCAGTGAAATGGGGGGCGGTAAGCCCCAGCATTTT.

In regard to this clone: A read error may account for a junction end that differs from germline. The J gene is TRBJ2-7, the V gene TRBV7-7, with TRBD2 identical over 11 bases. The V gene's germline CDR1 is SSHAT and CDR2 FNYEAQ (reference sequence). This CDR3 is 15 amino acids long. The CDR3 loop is CASSLGTSGTYEQYF. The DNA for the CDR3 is TGTGCTAGCAGCTTGGGGACTAGCGGCACCTACGAGCAGTACTTC.

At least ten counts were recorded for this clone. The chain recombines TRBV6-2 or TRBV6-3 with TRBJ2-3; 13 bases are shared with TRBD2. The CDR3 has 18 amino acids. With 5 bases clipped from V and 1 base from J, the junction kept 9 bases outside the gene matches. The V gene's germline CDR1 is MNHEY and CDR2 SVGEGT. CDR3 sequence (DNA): TGTGCCAGCAGTCTTACTAGCGGGAGGGCCCTCGGCACAGATACGCAGTATTTT. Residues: CASSLTSGRALGTDTQYF.

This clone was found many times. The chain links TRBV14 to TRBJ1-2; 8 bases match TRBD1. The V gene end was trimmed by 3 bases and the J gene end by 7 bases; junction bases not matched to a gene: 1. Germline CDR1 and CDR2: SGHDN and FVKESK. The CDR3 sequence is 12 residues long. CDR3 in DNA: TGTGCCAGCAGCCAGGACAGGGTTGGCTACACCTTC. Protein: CASSQDRVGYTF.

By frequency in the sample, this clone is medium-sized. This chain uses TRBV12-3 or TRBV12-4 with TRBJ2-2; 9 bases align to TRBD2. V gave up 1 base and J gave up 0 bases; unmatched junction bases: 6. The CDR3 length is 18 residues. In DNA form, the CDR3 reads TGTGCCAGCAGTTTAGGCATGTCTAGCGGGGCGAACACCGGGGAGCTGTTTTTT. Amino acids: CASSLGMSSGANTGELFF.

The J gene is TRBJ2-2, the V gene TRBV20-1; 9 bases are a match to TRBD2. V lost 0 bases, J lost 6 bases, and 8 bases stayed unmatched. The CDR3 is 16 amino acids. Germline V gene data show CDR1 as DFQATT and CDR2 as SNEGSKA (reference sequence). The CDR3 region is CSARDPSGGYAGELFF. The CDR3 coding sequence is TGCAGTGCTAGAGATCCCAGCGGGGGGTACGCCGGGGAGCTGTTTTTT.

In nucleotides, the CDR3 is TGTGCCAGCAGTTCCTCCGGGACAGGGGTAAAGATTTTGAAATGGGGCTACACCTTC. Translating gives CASSSSGTGVKILKWGYTF. V gene TRBV6-2 or TRBV6-3 combines with J gene TRBJ1-2; 10 bases fit TRBD1. V lost 4 bases and J lost 8; bases outside the gene matches: 22. The CDR3 length is 19 residues. The germline V gene has CDR1 MNHEY and CDR2 SVGEGT.

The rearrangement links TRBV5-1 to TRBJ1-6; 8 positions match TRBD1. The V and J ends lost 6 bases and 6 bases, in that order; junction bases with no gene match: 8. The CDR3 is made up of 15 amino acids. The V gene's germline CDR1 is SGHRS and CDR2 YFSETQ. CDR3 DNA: TGCGCCAGCACCCAGGGGGCGGACGGTAATTCACCCCTCCACTTT. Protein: CASTQGADGNSPLHF.

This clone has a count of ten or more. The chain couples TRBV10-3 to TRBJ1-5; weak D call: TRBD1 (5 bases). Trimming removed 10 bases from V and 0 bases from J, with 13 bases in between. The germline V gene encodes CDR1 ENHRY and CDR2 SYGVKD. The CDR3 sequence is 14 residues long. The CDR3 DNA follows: TGTGCCACCGCTAGGGACGGTAGCAATCAGCCCCAGCATTTT. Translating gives CATARDGSNQPQHF.